This T cell receptor beta chain comes out of a study of shared clonotypes between healthy human individuals. With 5 bases removed from V and 7 bases from J, the gap between germline ends came to 12 bases. CDR1 is DFQATT, CDR2 SNEGSKA, per germline (reference sequence). The CDR3 runs to 11 residues. Libraries were prepared by immunoSEQ multiplex PCR; TCRdb keeps only in-frame clonotypes and omits some of them. The sample shows 2 million or so clones, about 95% of them seen only once. The chain has TRBV20-1 and TRBJ2-7; D ambiguous. Sequences were obtained from naive CD4+ T cells sorted from blood. Subset indicated: CD45RA+ positively selected. This clonotype was obtained from a man between 18 and 29 years old in good health. CDR3 sequence reads: CSAALIGEQYF. DNA of the CDR3: TGCAGTGCTGCCCTAATAGGGGAGCAGTACTTC.